This T cell receptor (beta chain) was observed in a study of T-cell reconstitution after alpha-beta-depleted transplantation in children. This clonotype showed up many times. The germline V gene encodes CDR1 SGHTA and CDR2 FQGNSA. This CDR3 comprises 18 residues. Trimming cost V 5 bases and J 0 bases; bases outside gene matches: 6. Molecular barcoding with unique molecular identifiers was used for the TCRbeta library. TCRdb re-derived calls from the PCR reads in MiXCR, one entry per CDR3 protein. The sample consists of over 200,000 distinct CDR3 sequences, roughly 10% of them appearing once. The receptor was derived from a human donor who donated a stem cell graft to a child with acute lymphoblastic leukemia. Sequencing was performed on PBMCs from the stem cell graft donor, taken from the stem cell graft. V and J are TRBV7-2 and TRBJ2-1, with 14 positions matching TRBD2. CDR3 in amino acids: CASSLGLAGGGSYNEQFF. The DNA of the CDR3 is TGTGCCAGCAGCCTCGGACTAGCGGGGGGAGGCTCCTACAATGAGCAGTTCTTC. Drawing the rest from reference TRBV7-2 and TRBJ2-1, the complete variable domain is GAGVSQSPSNKVTEKGKDVELRCDPISGHTALYWYRQSLGQGLEFLIYFQGNSAPDKSGLPSDRFSAERTGGSVSTLTIQRTQQEDSAVYLCASSLGLAGGGSYNEQFFGPGTRLTVL.